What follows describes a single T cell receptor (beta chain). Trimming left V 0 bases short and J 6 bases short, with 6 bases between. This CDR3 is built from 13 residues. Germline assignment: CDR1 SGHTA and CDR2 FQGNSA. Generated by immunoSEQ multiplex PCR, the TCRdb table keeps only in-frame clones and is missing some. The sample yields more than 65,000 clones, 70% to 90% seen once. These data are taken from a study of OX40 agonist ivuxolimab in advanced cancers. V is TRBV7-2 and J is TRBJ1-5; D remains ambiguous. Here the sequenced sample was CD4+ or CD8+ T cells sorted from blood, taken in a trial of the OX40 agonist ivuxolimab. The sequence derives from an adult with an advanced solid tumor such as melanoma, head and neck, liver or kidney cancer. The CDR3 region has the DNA TGTGCCAGCAGCTTAGCGATGCGTCAGCCCCAGCATTTT. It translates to CASSLAMRQPQHF.